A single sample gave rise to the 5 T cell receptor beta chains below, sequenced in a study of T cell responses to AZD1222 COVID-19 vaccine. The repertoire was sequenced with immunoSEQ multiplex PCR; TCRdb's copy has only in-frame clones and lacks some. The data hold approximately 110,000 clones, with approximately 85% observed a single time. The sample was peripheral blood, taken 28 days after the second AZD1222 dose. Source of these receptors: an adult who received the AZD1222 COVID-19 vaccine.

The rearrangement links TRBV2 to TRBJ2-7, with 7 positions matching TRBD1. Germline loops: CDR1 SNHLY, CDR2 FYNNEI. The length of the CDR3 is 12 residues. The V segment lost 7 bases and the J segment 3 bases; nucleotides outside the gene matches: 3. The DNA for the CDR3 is TGTGCCAGCACGGGACAGATCTACGAGCAGTACTTC. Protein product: CASTGQIYEQYF.

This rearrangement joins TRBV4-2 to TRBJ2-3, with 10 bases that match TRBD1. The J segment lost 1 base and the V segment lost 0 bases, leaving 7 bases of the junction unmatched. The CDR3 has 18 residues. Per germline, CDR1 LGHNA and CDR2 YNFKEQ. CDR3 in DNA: TGTGCCAGCAGCCAAGAATTGCCGACAGGGGGCCGCACAGATACGCAGTATTTT. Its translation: CASSQELPTGGRTDTQYF.

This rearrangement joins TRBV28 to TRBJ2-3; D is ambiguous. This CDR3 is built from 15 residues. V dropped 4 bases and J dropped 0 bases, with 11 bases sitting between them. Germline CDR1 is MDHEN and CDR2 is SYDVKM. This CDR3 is CASSSQTDSTDTQYF. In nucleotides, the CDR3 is TGTGCCAGCAGTTCTCAGACGGACAGCACAGATACGCAGTATTTT.

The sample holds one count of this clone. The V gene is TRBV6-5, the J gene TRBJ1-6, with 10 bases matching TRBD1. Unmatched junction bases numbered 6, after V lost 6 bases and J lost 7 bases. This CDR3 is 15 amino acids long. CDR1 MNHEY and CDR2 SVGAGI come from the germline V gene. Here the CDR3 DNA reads TGTGCCAGCAGAAGAGGGACAGGGGAAAATTCACCCCTCCACTTT. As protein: CASRRGTGENSPLHF.

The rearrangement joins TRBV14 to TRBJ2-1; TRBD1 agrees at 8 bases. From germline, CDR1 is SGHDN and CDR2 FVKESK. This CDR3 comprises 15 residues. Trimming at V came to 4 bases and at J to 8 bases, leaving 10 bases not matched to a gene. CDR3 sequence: CASSRRGHTRDEQFF. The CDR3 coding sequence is TGTGCCAGCAGCCGCAGGGGGCACACACGGGATGAGCAGTTCTTC. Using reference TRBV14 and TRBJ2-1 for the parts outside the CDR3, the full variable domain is EAGVTQFPSHSVIEKGQTVTLRCDPISGHDNLYWYRRVMGKEIKFLLHFVKESKQDESGMPNNRFLAERTGGTYSTLKVQPAELEDSGVYFCASSRRGHTRDEQFFGPGTRLTVL.